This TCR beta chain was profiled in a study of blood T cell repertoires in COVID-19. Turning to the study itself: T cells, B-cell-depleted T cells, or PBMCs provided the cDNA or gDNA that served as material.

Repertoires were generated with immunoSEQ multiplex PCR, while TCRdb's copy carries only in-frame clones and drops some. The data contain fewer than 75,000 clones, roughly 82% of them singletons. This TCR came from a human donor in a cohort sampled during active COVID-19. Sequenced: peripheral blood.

The CDR3 here is CASSASGTGFQPQHF. In DNA, the CDR3 is TGTGCCAGCAGTGCTTCCGGGACAGGGTTTCAGCCCCAGCATTTT. This chain joins TRBV2 and TRBJ1-5; TRBD1 aligns across 9 bases. Germline V CDR1 and CDR2: SNHLY, FYNNEI. This CDR3 has 15 amino acids. The junction had 7 bases not matched to a gene; V was cut back by 4 bases and J by 6 bases.